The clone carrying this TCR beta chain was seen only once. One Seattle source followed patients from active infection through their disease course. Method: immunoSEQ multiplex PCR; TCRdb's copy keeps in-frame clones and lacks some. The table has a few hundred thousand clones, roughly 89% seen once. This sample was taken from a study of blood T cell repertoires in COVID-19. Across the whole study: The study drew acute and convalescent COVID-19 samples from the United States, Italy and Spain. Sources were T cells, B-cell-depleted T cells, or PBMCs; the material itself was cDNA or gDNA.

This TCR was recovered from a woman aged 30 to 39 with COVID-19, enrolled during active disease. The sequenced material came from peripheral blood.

The DNA of the CDR3 is TGTGCCAGCAGCTTAAGGGGGGACAGTCCGGGAAACACCATATATTTT. Protein sequence: CASSLRGDSPGNTIYF. The chain joins TRBV11-3 to TRBJ1-3, with 7 bases matching TRBD1. From germline, CDR1 is SGHNT and CDR2 YENEEA. This CDR3 contains 16 residues. Trimming at V came to 2 bases and at J to 4 bases, leaving 8 bases not matched to a gene.